This T cell receptor beta chain emerged from a study of CXCR3-negative and CXCR3-positive naive CD8 T cells. The CDR3 is 15 amino acids. Germline V CDR1 and CDR2: ENHRY, SYGVKD. The study sorted every CD8+ T cell subset in triplicate at 250,000 to 300,000 cells each. All TRB cDNA libraries came from 5' RACE performed with UMI labels. TCRdb re-called the 5' RACE reads, yielding one record per CDR3 amino acid sequence without DNA. In total, the table holds just under 45,000 distinct CDR3 sequences. The rearrangement joins TRBV10-3 to TRBJ1-1; TCRdb's D gene call, TRBD1, goes unchecked for lack of DNA. The clonotype comes from a human donor in good health. Some clones in this sample may be carry-over from other donors' samples. Sequenced input: memory CD8+ T cells from blood. CDR3 sequence reads: CAISPGTGTNTEAFF.